This T cell receptor (beta chain) was identified in a study of T cell repertoires in cytomegalovirus infection. The overall study: Matching HLA type, along with CMV infection, was indicated by public TCR beta signatures. Study-level findings and limits: In two of eight donors, the top clonotype was HLA-C-restricted CMV-specific. The cumulative frequency of public TCR beta families identified carriers of CMV plus the relevant HLA.

MiXCR was run by TCRdb on the reads, yielding one entry per CDR3 protein. The data contain roughly 500,000 distinct CDR3 sequences, 16% of them singletons. V lost 2 bases and J lost 2, with 10 bases in between. The CDR3 runs 15 residues. Germline values: CDR1 MDHEN, CDR2 SYDVKM. A word on this clonotype: Its specificity is unknown.

The chain carries TRBV28 and TRBJ1-5; the D is unclear. This TCR derives from a human donor in good health (CMV status not recorded). Some clones in this sample may be carry-over from other donors' samples. Material for sequencing was CD8+ T cells from PBMCs. This CDR3 is CASSLKPLGNQPQHF. The CDR3 DNA sequence: TGTGCCAGCAGTTTAAAGCCCCTGGGCAATCAGCCCCAGCATTTT.